The 20 T cell receptor beta chains listed next were all sequenced from one sample in a study of shared clonotypes between healthy human individuals. Measured with immunoSEQ multiplex PCR; TCRdb has only the in-frame clones, and not every one. The profile covers 2 million to 3 million clones, with approximately 94% appearing a single time and under 0.15% taken by the ten largest. Sequenced material: naive CD4+ T cells sorted from blood. Subset described: CD45RA+ positively selected. Receptors were obtained from a man aged 18-30 years in good health.

CDR3 nucleotide sequence: TGTGAGGCGGGGACAGGGGGGCCGCCGCTGGAGCAGTACTTC. It yields the protein CEAGTGGPPLEQYF. This chain joins TRBV6-4 and TRBJ2-7, with 11 bases matching TRBD1. This CDR3 spans 14 amino acids. CDR1 and CDR2 from the germline V gene are MRHNA and SNTAGT.

This clone was observed a handful of times. This chain joins TRBV30 and TRBJ1-4; 7 bases map to TRBD1. The V gene's germline CDR1 is GTSNPN and CDR2 SVGIG (reference sequence). This CDR3 comprises 15 residues. V was pared by 4 bases and J by 2 bases, with 7 bases of the junction left unmatched. The chain's CDR3 is CAWNPPGQTNEKLFF. As DNA, the CDR3 is TGTGCCTGGAACCCTCCGGGACAGACTAATGAAAAACTGTTTTTT.

The V gene is TRBV6-6, the J gene TRBJ2-7, with D perhaps given as TRBD1 or TRBD2 (5 bases each). This CDR3 is built from 14 residues. Trimming took off 2 bases at V and 5 bases at J, with 13 bases between the two ends. Germline-derived CDR1 and CDR2 are MNHNY and SVGAGI (reference sequence). CDR3 DNA: TGTGCCAGCAGTTACCAGGGAATGCGGGACGAGCAGTACTTC. Amino acid sequence: CASSYQGMRDEQYF.

The chain links TRBV30 to TRBJ2-7; possibly TRBD1 or TRBD2 for D (5 bases each). This CDR3 has 12 residues. The germline V gene encodes CDR1 GTSNPN and CDR2 SVGIG (reference sequence). V was pared by 3 bases and J by 5 bases, with 11 bases between. DNA for the CDR3: TGTGCCTGGAGCCCTCGGGGCCACGAGCAGTACTTC. Its translation is CAWSPRGHEQYF.

The chain is built from TRBV7-3 and TRBJ1-1; unclear D gene. The V and J ends lost 0 bases and 1 base respectively, with 3 bases between them. This CDR3 is built from 13 residues. Germline values: CDR1 SGHTA, CDR2 FQGTGA. CDR3 in DNA: TGTGCCAGCAGCTTAACTTCGAACACTGAAGCTTTCTTT. It specifies CASSLTSNTEAFF.

A remark on this clone: At one boundary the junction diverges from the germline segment, which might be a read error. V gene TRBV6-5 combines with J gene TRBJ2-7; possibly TRBD1 or TRBD2 for D (7 bases each). Per germline, CDR1 MNHEY and CDR2 SVGAGI. The CDR3 length is 15 residues. CDR3 sequence reads: CASRRGDRGSHEQYF. The CDR3 coding sequence is TGTGCCAGCCGCCGGGGGGACAGAGGCTCCCACGAGCAGTACTTC.

V and J are TRBV28 and TRBJ2-5, with 8 bases identical to TRBD2. J gave up 5 bases and V 8 bases, and 7 bases lay outside the gene matches. The CDR3 loop spans 13 amino acids. Germline values: CDR1 MDHEN, CDR2 SYDVKM. The CDR3 protein is CASVMGGGETQYF. DNA for the CDR3: TGTGCCAGCGTCATGGGCGGGGGGGAGACCCAGTACTTC.

The chain combines TRBV2 with TRBJ1-2; 7 bases agree with TRBD1. CDR1 and CDR2 (germline): SNHLY, FYNNEI. The CDR3 has 13 amino acids. Germline trimming cut 6 bases from V and 6 bases from J; bases unmatched to any gene: 7. For the CDR3, the DNA is TGTGCCAGCAGAGCCGGGACAGCCGATGGCTACACCTTC. Protein sequence: CASRAGTADGYTF.

This chain's CDR3 is CASIPGGFYEQYF. CDR3 nucleotides: TGTGCCAGCATCCCAGGAGGGTTCTACGAGCAGTACTTC. The chain carries TRBV6-1 and TRBJ2-7; D is possibly TRBD2 (6 bases). This CDR3 has 13 residues. Trimming cost V 7 bases and J 3 bases, with 13 bases left between them. CDR1 and CDR2 (germline): MNHNS, SASEGT.

The genes are TRBV5-1 and TRBJ2-1; D is unresolved. From germline, CDR1 is SGHRS and CDR2 YFSETQ. This CDR3 has 16 amino acids. Trimming stripped 4 bases from V and 0 bases from J, with 14 bases between. The CDR3 loop is CASSPLGRSSYNEQFF. The CDR3, as DNA: TGCGCCAGCAGCCCATTAGGACGGAGCTCCTACAATGAGCAGTTCTTC.

The chain carries TRBV5-1 and TRBJ2-7; 8 bases are shared with TRBD1. The length of the CDR3 is 16 residues. The junction had 12 bases not matched to a gene; V was cut back by 4 bases and J by 3 bases. CDR1 SGHRS and CDR2 YFSETQ come from the germline V gene. DNA of the CDR3: TGCGCCAGCAGCGTCACTTTGGGACAGGACCTCTACGAGCAGTACTTC. It translates to CASSVTLGQDLYEQYF.

The chain employs TRBV5-1 and TRBJ1-1; maybe TRBD1 (5 bases). The germline gives CDR1 SGHRS, CDR2 YFSETQ. Trimming took 0 bases from V and 7 from J, leaving 13 bases between them. This CDR3 has 14 residues. CDR3 region: CASSLVAGSGEAFF. CDR3 nucleotide sequence: TGCGCCAGCAGCTTGGTAGCAGGGTCAGGTGAAGCTTTCTTT. Drawing the rest from reference TRBV5-1 and TRBJ1-1, the complete variable domain is KAGVTQTPRYLIKTRGQQVTLSCSPISGHRSVSWYQQTPGQGLQFLFEYFSETQRNKGNFPGRFSGRQFSNSRSEMNVSTLELGDSALYLCASSLVAGSGEAFFGQGTRLTVV.

As concerns this clone: Other DNA variants within this sample encode the same CDR3. V usage is TRBV15 and J usage is TRBJ2-5; D not certain. Trimming stripped 0 bases from V and 5 bases from J, with 4 bases between. The CDR3 is 12 residues long. Germline CDR1 LNHNV, CDR2 YYDKDF (reference sequence). DNA for the CDR3: TGTGCCACCAGCAGAGATAAGGAGACCCAGTACTTC. Its translation is CATSRDKETQYF.

On this clone itself: The same CDR3 arises from other DNA sequences in this sample as well. This rearrangement joins TRBV29-1 to TRBJ2-5, with D uncertain. The ends were cut back, 5 bases at V and 4 bases at J, with 5 bases in the middle. The germline V gene encodes CDR1 SQVTM and CDR2 ANQGSEA. The CDR3 length is 10 residues. The CDR3 DNA sequence: TGCAGCGTTCGAACAGAGACCCAGTACTTC. Encoded protein: CSVRTETQYF. The complete variable domain, with remaining parts taken from reference TRBV29-1 and TRBJ2-5, reads SAVISQKPSRDICQRGTSLTIQCQVDSQVTMMFWYRQQPGQSLTLIATANQGSEATYESGFVIDKFPISRPNLTFSTLTVSNMSPEDSSIYLCSVRTETQYFGPGTRLLVL.

This clone was counted once. The gene calls are TRBV2 and TRBJ2-7; D possibly matches TRBD1 or TRBD2 (5 bases each). The CDR3 is 15 residues long. Germline loops: CDR1 SNHLY, CDR2 FYNNEI. Deletions cut 1 base from V and 5 bases from J, with 15 bases between. Here the CDR3 reads CASSEEGRVGNEQYF. CDR3 nucleotide sequence: TGTGCCAGCAGTGAAGAGGGGCGGGTAGGGAACGAGCAGTACTTC.

The chain links TRBV4-1 to TRBJ1-2; D not resolved. This CDR3 spans 13 amino acids. Germline V gives CDR1 MGHRA, CDR2 YSYEKL. The V gene lost 0 bases and the J gene lost 4 bases, with 6 bases spanning the gap. The CDR3 sequence: CASSQEISYGYTF. DNA of the CDR3: TGCGCCAGCAGCCAAGAAATCTCCTATGGCTACACCTTC.

This clone was counted once. This sequence joins TRBV14 and TRBJ1-1; D might be TRBD1 (6 bases). The V gene lost 6 bases and the J gene lost 1 base, with 15 bases spanning the gap. The CDR3 totals 15 residues. The germline gives CDR1 SGHDN, CDR2 FVKESK. The CDR3 sequence: CASRGRTATNTEAFF. CDR3 in DNA: TGTGCCAGCAGGGGACGGACAGCGACGAACACTGAAGCTTTCTTT.

V and J are TRBV30 and TRBJ2-3, with 10 bases identical to TRBD2. V shed 1 base and J 5 bases; nucleotides not matched to a gene: 18. The CDR3 contains 19 residues. Germline V lookup: CDR1 GTSNPN, CDR2 SVGIG (reference sequence). This CDR3 is CAWSEGTGTSAGGRDTQYF. The CDR3 DNA reads as TGTGCCTGGAGTGAAGGGACGGGGACTAGCGCGGGAGGACGAGATACGCAGTATTTT.

The rearrangement uses TRBV5-1 and TRBJ1-2; D possibly corresponds to TRBD1 (5 bases). Between the trimmed V and J ends, which lost 1 base and 7 bases, there was a span of 14 bases. Germline values: CDR1 SGHRS, CDR2 YFSETQ. The CDR3 covers 14 residues. The CDR3, as DNA: TGCGCCAGCAGCTTGCCCGGGGGTGATGGTGGCTACACCTTC. As protein: CASSLPGGDGGYTF.

V usage is TRBV29-1 and J usage is TRBJ1-1, with D maybe TRBD1 (5 bases). CDR3 length: 12 amino acids. Trimming removed 7 bases at V and 5 bases at J, with 14 bases between. Germline CDR1 is SQVTM and CDR2 is ANQGSEA. The CDR3 coding sequence is TGCAGCGCTCGAAAGGGGCGTACTGAAGCTTTCTTT. It encodes CSARKGRTEAFF. The entire variable domain, with the rest obtained from reference TRBV29-1 and TRBJ1-1, is as follows: SAVISQKPSRDICQRGTSLTIQCQVDSQVTMMFWYRQQPGQSLTLIATANQGSEATYESGFVIDKFPISRPNLTFSTLTVSNMSPEDSSIYLCSARKGRTEAFFGQGTRLTVV.